These 27 T cell receptor beta chains came from one sample sequenced in a study of blood T cell repertoires in COVID-19. The data were produced by immunoSEQ multiplex PCR, yet TCRdb's version contains in-frame clones alone and is incomplete. The repertoire holds 180,000 or so clones, with roughly 90% as singletons. The source material was PBMCs or T cells enriched from blood (not recorded which). The origin of the receptors is a human donor with acute COVID-19. The donor label of this sample is uncertain.

J is TRBJ2-1 and V is TRBV30; 8 bases line up with TRBD2. The CDR3 has 13 amino acids. Germline assignment: CDR1 GTSNPN and CDR2 SVGIG (reference sequence). Germline trimming cut 3 bases from V and 15 bases from J; bases unmatched to any gene: 13. CDR3 sequence (DNA): TGTGCCTGGAGCGCCGGGACTAGTGTTGGTCGGTTCTTC. Translation: CAWSAGTSVGRFF.

The genes are TRBV6-2 or TRBV6-3 and TRBJ2-7, with D perhaps TRBD1 (5 bases). The V gene lost 0 bases and the J gene lost 4 bases, with 28 bases spanning the gap. CDR3 length: 20 residues. CDR1 is MNHEY, CDR2 SVGEGT, per germline. DNA for the CDR3: TGTGCCAGCAGTTACTCGCACCGCTTCAGGGATCGACAGCGAGTATACGAGCAGTACTTC. Translating it yields CASSYSHRFRDRQRVYEQYF.

This chain uses TRBV2 with TRBJ2-7, with TRBD1 matching over 9 bases. The CDR3 consists of 16 residues. The V gene's germline CDR1 is SNHLY and CDR2 FYNNEI. Losses at the gene ends were 6 bases for V and 1 base for J; bases not matched to a gene: 10. The DNA for the CDR3 is TGTGCCAGCAGCGAACACTCCGGGACAGGGTCCTACGAGCAGTACTTC. The encoded protein is CASSEHSGTGSYEQYF.

A remark on this clone: Additional DNA sequences in this sample encode the identical CDR3. V and J are TRBV7-3 and TRBJ2-5, with 8 bases identical to TRBD1. The junction had 6 bases not matched to a gene; V was cut back by 5 bases and J by 1 base. The germline V gene encodes CDR1 SGHTA and CDR2 FQGTGA. This CDR3 has 15 residues. The CDR3 DNA is TGTGCCAGCAGCCCCGACAGGGGTCGCCAAGAGACCCAGTACTTC. Translated: CASSPDRGRQETQYF. The full variable domain, in which reference TRBV7-3 and TRBJ2-5 provide the parts outside the CDR3, is GAGVSQTPSNKVTEKGKYVELRCDPISGHTALYWYRQSLGQGPEFLIYFQGTGAADDSGLPNDRFFAVRPEGSVSTLKIQRTERGDSAVYLCASSPDRGRQETQYFGPGTRLLVL.

This chain links TRBV11-3 with TRBJ2-3; possible D gene TRBD2, 6 bases. This CDR3 spans 15 amino acids. The V gene's germline CDR1 is SGHNT and CDR2 YENEEA. V was shortened by 1 base and J by 0 bases, with 8 bases between the two germline ends. Here the CDR3 reads CASSLGGESTDTQYF. The CDR3 region has the DNA TGTGCCAGCAGCTTAGGGGGGGAGAGCACAGATACGCAGTATTTT.

The chain is built from TRBV11-3 and TRBJ2-5, with 9 positions matching TRBD1. Germline V gene data show CDR1 as SGHNT and CDR2 as YENEEA. J lost 5 bases, V lost 5 bases, and 9 bases had no gene match. The CDR3 runs 15 residues. In DNA, the CDR3 is TGTGCCAGCAGCACGGGACAGGGCGCGGGGGAGACCCAGTACTTC. Residues: CASSTGQGAGETQYF.

The chain recombines TRBV4-3 with TRBJ1-5; 11 nucleotides agree with TRBD1. This CDR3 is built from 15 residues. CDR1 is LGHNA and CDR2 is YSLEER in the germline V gene. The V and J ends lost 4 bases and 4 bases, in that order; junction bases with no gene match: 3. CDR3 nucleotide sequence: TGCGCCAGCAGCCTGGGGACAGGGGGGAATCAGCCCCAGCATTTT. Its translation is CASSLGTGGNQPQHF.

This sequence joins TRBV2 and TRBJ1-6, with TRBD1 matching over 10 bases. There are 15 residues in the CDR3. Per germline, CDR1 SNHLY and CDR2 FYNNEI. V dropped 6 bases and J dropped 10; count of bases not matched to a gene: 9. The CDR3 region has the DNA TGTGCCAGCAGGACATACCGGGACAGGGGCTCACCCCTCCACTTT. Residues: CASRTYRDRGSPLHF.

The CDR3 DNA is TGTGCCAGTAGTCAGACAGGAGAGACCCAGTACTTC. Encoded protein: CASSQTGETQYF. The chain employs TRBV19 and TRBJ2-5; maybe TRBD1 (6 bases). Between the trimmed V and J ends, which lost 5 bases and 4 bases, there was a span of 8 bases. From germline, CDR1 is LNHDA and CDR2 SQIVND (reference sequence). The length of the CDR3 is 12 residues. Drawing the rest from reference TRBV19 and TRBJ2-5, the complete variable domain is DGGITQSPKYLFRKEGQNVTLSCEQNLNHDAMYWYRQDPGQGLRLIYYSQIVNDFQKGDIAEGYSVSREKKESFPLTVTSAQKNPTAFYLCASSQTGETQYFGPGTRLLVL.

The chain combines TRBV2 with TRBJ1-6; D uncertain. V was clipped by 3 bases and J by 5 bases, with 8 bases between them. This CDR3 contains 14 residues. The germline gives CDR1 SNHLY, CDR2 FYNNEI. The CDR3 protein is CASSEREDNSPLHF. CDR3 nucleotides: TGTGCCAGCAGTGAGCGGGAAGATAATTCACCCCTCCACTTT. Drawing the rest from reference TRBV2 and TRBJ1-6, the complete variable domain is EPEVTQTPSHQVTQMGQEVILRCVPISNHLYFYWYRQILGQKVEFLVSFYNNEISEKSEIFDDQFSVERPDGSNFTLKIRSTKLEDSAMYFCASSEREDNSPLHFGNGTRLTVT.

With regard to this clone: Its ends do not fully match the called genes, so a read error is possible. J is TRBJ2-7 and V is TRBV30; 11 positions agree with TRBD1. The CDR3 covers 15 residues. The germline V gene encodes CDR1 GTSNPN and CDR2 SVGIG (reference sequence). The CDR3 reads CAWSVRYGQGASPSF. DNA of the CDR3: TGTGCCTGGAGTGTACGTTACGGACAGGGGGCCTCCCCTTCTTTC.

The chain carries TRBV18 and TRBJ1-5, with 12 bases aligning to TRBD1. Looked up from germline, CDR1 is KGHSH and CDR2 is LQKENI. The CDR3 sequence is 14 residues long. V dropped 6 bases and J dropped 7; count of bases not matched to a gene: 4. The CDR3 nucleotides are TGTGCCAGCTCGGGGACAGGGGGCCGACAGCCCCAGCATTTT. Translating gives CASSGTGGRQPQHF.

The chain combines TRBV9 with TRBJ1-5, with 9 bases that match TRBD1. The germline V gene has CDR1 SGDLS and CDR2 YYNGEE. The CDR3 is 18 amino acids. V trimming: 3 bases; J trimming: 9 bases; junction bases outside the gene matches: 19. Here the CDR3 DNA reads TGTGCCAGCAGCGCCCCCGGGACAGGGCATTTCGCGGGGGGGCCCCAGCATTTT. Translating it yields CASSAPGTGHFAGGPQHF.

The chain is built from TRBV6-5 and TRBJ1-5; D not certain. The V gene lost 5 bases and the J gene lost 8 bases, with 10 bases spanning the gap. The germline CDR1 and CDR2 sequences are MNHEY and SVGAGI. The CDR3 contains 12 residues. CDR3 protein: CASSTSEEPQHF. The CDR3 coding sequence is TGTGCCAGCAGTACATCAGAGGAGCCCCAGCATTTT.

This chain joins TRBV9 and TRBJ2-3; 14 bases match TRBD2. Germline values: CDR1 SGDLS, CDR2 YYNGEE. This CDR3 is built from 16 residues. Unmatched junction bases numbered 6, after V lost 3 bases and J lost 6 bases. The CDR3 sequence is CASSAGLAGGSDTQYF. The CDR3 DNA follows: TGTGCCAGCAGCGCCGGACTAGCGGGGGGTTCGGATACGCAGTATTTT.

The table lists this clone with a few counts. The chain employs TRBV7-3 and TRBJ2-1; the D is unclear. Per the germline V gene, CDR1 is SGHTA and CDR2 is FQGTGA. Trimming pared 4 bases from V and 8 bases from J, leaving 12 bases between. The CDR3 sequence is 13 residues long. The CDR3 here is CASSSRGEDEQFF. The CDR3 nucleotides read TGTGCCAGCAGCTCCCGCGGAGAGGATGAGCAGTTCTTC.

The rearrangement joins TRBV4-3 to TRBJ1-6; D perhaps matches TRBD1 (6 bases). In germline, CDR1 is LGHNA, CDR2 YSLEER. There are 21 residues in the CDR3. Trimming pared 2 bases from V and 0 bases from J, leaving 23 bases between. The CDR3 sequence: CASSQNPHSTRGSSYNSPLHF. CDR3 sequence (DNA): TGCGCCAGCAGCCAAAATCCCCATTCCACCAGGGGAAGCTCCTATAATTCACCCCTCCACTTT.

The gene calls are TRBV30 and TRBJ1-2; no clear D. In germline, CDR1 is GTSNPN, CDR2 SVGIG (reference sequence). This CDR3 region has 12 residues. V was clipped by 2 bases and J by 8 bases, with 12 bases between them. The chain's CDR3 is CAWSHSKIGYTF. The CDR3 DNA reads TGTGCCTGGAGTCACTCGAAGATCGGCTACACCTTC.

The chain carries TRBV2 and TRBJ2-3; D perhaps matches TRBD1 (6 bases). From germline, CDR1 is SNHLY and CDR2 FYNNEI. V lost 6 bases to trimming and J lost 5 bases, with 24 bases between them. The CDR3 contains 17 residues. The CDR3 DNA sequence: TGTGCCAGCAGCCTTACCCCCGGGACAAAGGATGGAGATACGCAGTATTTT. Protein: CASSLTPGTKDGDTQYF.

The V and J genes are TRBV2 and TRBJ2-5; 7 bases align to TRBD1. This CDR3 comprises 18 residues. Germline V CDR1 and CDR2: SNHLY, FYNNEI. V shed 6 bases, J shed 5 bases, and the junction held 21 bases outside the gene matches. CDR3 loop: CASSLLKLSTGKGETQYF. The DNA of the CDR3 is TGTGCCAGCAGCCTACTAAAGCTCTCGACAGGGAAGGGGGAGACCCAGTACTTC.

The chain employs TRBV7-8 and TRBJ2-4, with D maybe TRBD1 (8 bases). V was clipped by 3 bases and J by 8 bases, with 14 bases between them. Germline V gene lookup returns CDR1 SGHVS and CDR2 FQNEAQ. The CDR3 consists of 14 residues. The CDR3 loop reads CASSFRQGRDIQYF. The CDR3 DNA reads as TGTGCCAGCAGCTTCAGACAGGGGAGGGACATTCAGTACTTC.

This clone was recorded a few times. J is TRBJ1-2 and V is TRBV11-1; D perhaps matches TRBD1 (5 bases). Germline CDR1 and CDR2: SGHAT and FQDESV (reference sequence). CDR3 size: 13 residues. V was trimmed by 2 bases and J by 7 bases, leaving 11 bases between them. This CDR3 reads CASSLLAGLGYTF. CDR3 nucleotides: TGTGCCAGCAGCTTACTTGCGGGGCTTGGCTACACCTTC.

The J gene is TRBJ1-5, the V gene TRBV18; D is uncertain. V lost 3 bases, J lost 3 bases, and 15 bases lay in between. The germline V gene has CDR1 KGHSH and CDR2 LQKENI. The CDR3 has 16 amino acids. This CDR3 reads CASSPAGFGVNQPQHF. For the CDR3, the DNA is TGTGCCAGCTCACCCGCGGGGTTTGGGGTCAATCAGCCCCAGCATTTT.

J is TRBJ2-7 and V is TRBV7-9; 7 bases are a match to TRBD1. The CDR3 consists of 18 residues. V gave up 0 bases and J gave up 1 base; unmatched junction bases: 12. Germline CDR1 and CDR2: SEHNR and FQNEAQ (reference sequence). The CDR3 loop is CASSLALGLQGSSYEQYF. The CDR3 nucleotides read TGTGCCAGCAGCTTAGCGTTGGGCTTACAGGGGTCTTCCTACGAGCAGTACTTC.

V usage is TRBV3-1 (or the pseudogene TRBV3-2) and J usage is TRBJ1-1; D possibly corresponds to TRBD1 (6 bases). Germline V gene data show CDR1 as LGHDT and CDR2 as YNNKEL (reference sequence). The CDR3 runs 12 residues. The germline V and J ends were trimmed by 7 bases and 5 bases, with 11 bases remaining between them. The CDR3 here is CASTRGGTEAFF. For the CDR3, the DNA is TGTGCCAGCACAAGAGGGGGAACTGAAGCTTTCTTT.

This chain connects TRBV29-1 to TRBJ2-5; 11 positions match TRBD1. The junction had 6 bases not matched to a gene; V was cut back by 5 bases and J by 4 bases. The CDR3 is 14 residues long. Germline assignment: CDR1 SQVTM and CDR2 ANQGSEA. As DNA, the CDR3 is TGCAGCGTTAGGGACAGGGGGATTGGAGAGACCCAGTACTTC. The encoded protein is CSVRDRGIGETQYF.

The rearrangement uses TRBV5-5 and TRBJ1-5; D gene unclear. V lost 2 bases to trimming and J lost 1 base, with 10 bases between them. Per the germline V gene, CDR1 is SGHKS and CDR2 is YYEKEE (reference sequence). The CDR3 runs 15 residues. The CDR3 is CASSFPLASNQPQHF. CDR3 DNA: TGTGCCAGCAGCTTCCCTTTAGCGAGCAATCAGCCCCAGCATTTT.